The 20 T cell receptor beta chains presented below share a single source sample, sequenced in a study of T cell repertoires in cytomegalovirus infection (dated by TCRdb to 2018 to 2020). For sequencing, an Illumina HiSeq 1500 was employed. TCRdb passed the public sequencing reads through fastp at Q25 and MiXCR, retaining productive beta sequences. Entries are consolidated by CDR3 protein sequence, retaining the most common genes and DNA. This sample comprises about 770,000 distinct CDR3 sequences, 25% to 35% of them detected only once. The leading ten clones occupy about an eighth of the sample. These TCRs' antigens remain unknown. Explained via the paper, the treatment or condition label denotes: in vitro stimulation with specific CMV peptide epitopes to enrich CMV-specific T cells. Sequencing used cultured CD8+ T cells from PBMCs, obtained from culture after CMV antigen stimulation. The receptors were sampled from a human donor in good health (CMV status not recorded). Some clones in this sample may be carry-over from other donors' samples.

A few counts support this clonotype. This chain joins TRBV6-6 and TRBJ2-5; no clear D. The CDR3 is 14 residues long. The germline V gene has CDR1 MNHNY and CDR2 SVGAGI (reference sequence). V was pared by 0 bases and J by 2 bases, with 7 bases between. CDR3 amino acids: CASSYSSQQETQYF. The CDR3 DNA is TGTGCCAGCAGTTACTCGAGCCAGCAAGAGACCCAGTACTTC.

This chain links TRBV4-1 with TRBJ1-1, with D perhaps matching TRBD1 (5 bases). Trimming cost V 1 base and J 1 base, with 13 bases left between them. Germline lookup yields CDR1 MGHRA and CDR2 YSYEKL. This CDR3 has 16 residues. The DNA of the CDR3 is TGCGCCAGCAGCCAAGGCAGGGCTTCGCCGAACACTGAAGCTTTCTTT. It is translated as CASSQGRASPNTEAFF.

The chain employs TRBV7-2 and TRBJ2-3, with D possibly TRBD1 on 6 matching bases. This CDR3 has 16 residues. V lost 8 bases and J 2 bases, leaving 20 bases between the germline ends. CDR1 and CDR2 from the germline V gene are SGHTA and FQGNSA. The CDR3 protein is CASGPTDSHYTDTQYF. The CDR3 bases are TGTGCCAGCGGCCCCACGGACAGTCACTACACAGATACGCAGTATTTT. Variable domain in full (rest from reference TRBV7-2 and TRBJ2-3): GAGVSQSPSNKVTEKGKDVELRCDPISGHTALYWYRQSLGQGLEFLIYFQGNSAPDKSGLPSDRFSAERTGGSVSTLTIQRTQQEDSAVYLCASGPTDSHYTDTQYFGPGTRLTVL.

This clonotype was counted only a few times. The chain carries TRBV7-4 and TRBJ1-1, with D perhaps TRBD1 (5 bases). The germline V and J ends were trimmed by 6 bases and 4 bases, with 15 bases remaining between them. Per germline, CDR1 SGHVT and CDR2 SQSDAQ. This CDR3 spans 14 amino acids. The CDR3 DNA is TGTGCCAGCAGGGTTTCTGGGGGGGGCACTGAAGCTTTCTTT. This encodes CASRVSGGGTEAFF.

The CDR3 DNA follows: TGTGCTAGTGGTCCTAACGACGGTTACAATGAGCAGTTCTTC. This sequence encodes CASGPNDGYNEQFF. This rearrangement joins TRBV12-5 to TRBJ2-1; D gene uncertain. V was cut by 5 bases and J by 4 bases, with 12 bases left in between. The CDR3 is 14 amino acids. Germline V gene data show CDR1 as LGHNT and CDR2 as FRNRAP.

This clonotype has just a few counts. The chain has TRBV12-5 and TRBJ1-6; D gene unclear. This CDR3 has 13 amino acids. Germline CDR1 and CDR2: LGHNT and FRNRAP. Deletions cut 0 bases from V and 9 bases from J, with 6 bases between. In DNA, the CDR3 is TGTGCTAGTGGTTTGGTACGAGGTTCACCCCTCCACTTT. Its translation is CASGLVRGSPLHF.

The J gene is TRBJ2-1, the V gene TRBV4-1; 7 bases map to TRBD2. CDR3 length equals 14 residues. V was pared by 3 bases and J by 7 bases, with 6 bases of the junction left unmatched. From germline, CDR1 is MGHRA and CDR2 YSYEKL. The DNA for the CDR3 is TGCGCCAGCAGCCATCCGGGGGGTTCGAATGAGCAGTTCTTC. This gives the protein CASSHPGGSNEQFF.

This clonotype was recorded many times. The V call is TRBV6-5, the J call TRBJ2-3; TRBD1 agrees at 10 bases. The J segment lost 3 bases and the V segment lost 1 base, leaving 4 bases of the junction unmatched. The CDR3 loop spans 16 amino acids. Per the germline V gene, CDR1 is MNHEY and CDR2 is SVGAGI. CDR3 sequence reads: CASSYFGDRGTDTQYF. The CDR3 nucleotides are TGTGCCAGCAGTTACTTCGGGGACAGGGGAACAGATACGCAGTATTTT.

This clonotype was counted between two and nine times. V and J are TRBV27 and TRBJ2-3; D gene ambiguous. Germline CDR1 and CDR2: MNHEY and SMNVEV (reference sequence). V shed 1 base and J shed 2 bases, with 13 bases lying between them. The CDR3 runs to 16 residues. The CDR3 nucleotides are TGTGCCAGCAGTTTATTAGGCCTTTCGATCACAGATACGCAGTATTTT. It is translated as CASSLLGLSITDTQYF.

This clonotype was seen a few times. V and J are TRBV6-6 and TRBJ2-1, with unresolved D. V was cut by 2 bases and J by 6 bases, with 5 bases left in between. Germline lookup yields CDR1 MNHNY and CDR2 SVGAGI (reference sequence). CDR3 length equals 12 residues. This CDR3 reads CASSYTTNEQFF. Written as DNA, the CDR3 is TGTGCCAGCAGTTACACAACCAATGAGCAGTTCTTC.

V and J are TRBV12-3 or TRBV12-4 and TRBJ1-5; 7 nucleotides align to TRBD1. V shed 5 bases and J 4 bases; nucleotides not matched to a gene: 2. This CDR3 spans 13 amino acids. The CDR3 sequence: CASSGQENQPQHF. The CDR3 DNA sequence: TGTGCCAGCAGTGGACAGGAAAATCAGCCCCAGCATTTT.

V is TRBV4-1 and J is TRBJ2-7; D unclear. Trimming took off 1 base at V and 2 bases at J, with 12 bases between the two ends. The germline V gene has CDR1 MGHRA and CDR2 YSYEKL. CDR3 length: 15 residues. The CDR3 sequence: CASSQGPDLTYEQYV. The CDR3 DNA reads TGCGCCAGCAGCCAAGGACCGGACCTGACCTACGAGCAGTACGTC.

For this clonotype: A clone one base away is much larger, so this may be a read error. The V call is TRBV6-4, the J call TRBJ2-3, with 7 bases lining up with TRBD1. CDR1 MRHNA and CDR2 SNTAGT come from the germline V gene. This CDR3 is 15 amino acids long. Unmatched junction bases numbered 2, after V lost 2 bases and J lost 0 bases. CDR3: CASSDEGASTDTQYF. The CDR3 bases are TGTGCCAGCAGTGACGAGGGGGCCAGCACAGATACGCAGTATTTT.

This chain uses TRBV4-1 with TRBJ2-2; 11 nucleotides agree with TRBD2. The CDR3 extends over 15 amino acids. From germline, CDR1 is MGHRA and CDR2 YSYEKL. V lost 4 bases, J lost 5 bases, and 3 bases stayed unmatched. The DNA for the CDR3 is TGCGCCAGCAGCCTGCGGACTAGCGGGACCGGGGAGCTGTTTTTT. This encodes CASSLRTSGTGELFF.

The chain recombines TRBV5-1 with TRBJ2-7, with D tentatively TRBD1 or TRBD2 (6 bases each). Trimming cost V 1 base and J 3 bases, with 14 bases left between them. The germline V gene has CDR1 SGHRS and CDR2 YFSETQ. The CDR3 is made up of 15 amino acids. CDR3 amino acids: CASSLLTEGGYEQYF. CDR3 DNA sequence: TGCGCCAGCAGCTTGTTAACAGAGGGGGGCTACGAGCAGTACTTC.

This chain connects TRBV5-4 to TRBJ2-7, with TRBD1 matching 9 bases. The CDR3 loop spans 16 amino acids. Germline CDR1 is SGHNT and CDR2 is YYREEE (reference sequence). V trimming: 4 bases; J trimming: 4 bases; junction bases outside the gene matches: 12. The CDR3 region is CASSLTEGQGRYEQYF. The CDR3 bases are TGTGCCAGCAGCCTGACGGAGGGACAGGGCCGATACGAGCAGTACTTC.

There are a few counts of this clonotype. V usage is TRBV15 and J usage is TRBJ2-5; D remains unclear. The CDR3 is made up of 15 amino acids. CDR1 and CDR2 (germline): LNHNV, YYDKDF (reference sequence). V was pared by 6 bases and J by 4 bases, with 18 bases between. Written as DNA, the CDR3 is TGTGCCACCAGGACCTTTGAGGTCCAAGGAGAGACCCAGTACTTC. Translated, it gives CATRTFEVQGETQYF.

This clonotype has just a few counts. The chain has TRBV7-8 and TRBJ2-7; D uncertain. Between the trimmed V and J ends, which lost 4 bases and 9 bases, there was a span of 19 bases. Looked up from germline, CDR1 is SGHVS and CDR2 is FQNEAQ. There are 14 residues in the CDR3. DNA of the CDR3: TGTGCCAGCAGCTCCGCAGGCAATCGCGGTGGGCAGTACTTC. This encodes CASSSAGNRGGQYF. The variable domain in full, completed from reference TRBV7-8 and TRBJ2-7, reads GAGVSQSPRYKVAKRGQDVALRCDPISGHVSLFWYQQALGQGPEFLTYFQNEAQLDKSGLPSDRFFAERPEGSVSTLKIQRTQQEDSAVYLCASSSAGNRGGQYFGPGTRLTVT.

The CDR3 sequence is CASSSPSQSYNEQFF. The CDR3, as DNA: TGTGCCAGCAGCTCCCCATCCCAGTCCTACAATGAGCAGTTCTTC. This chain connects TRBV7-9 to TRBJ2-1; no clear D. This CDR3 spans 15 amino acids. V was cut by 4 bases and J by 1 base, with 11 bases left in between. Looked up from germline, CDR1 is SEHNR and CDR2 is FQNEAQ (reference sequence).

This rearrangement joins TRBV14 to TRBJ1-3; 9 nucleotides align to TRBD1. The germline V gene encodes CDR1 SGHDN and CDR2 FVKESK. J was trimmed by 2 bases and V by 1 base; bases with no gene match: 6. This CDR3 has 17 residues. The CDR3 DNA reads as TGTGCCAGCAGCCAAGCAACAGGGGGCTACCCTGGAAACACCATATATTTT. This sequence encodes CASSQATGGYPGNTIYF.